A single TCR beta chain is shown here with its context. This specimen belongs to a study of cytomegalovirus exposure and HLA in healthy donors. Primers included in the PCR were 60 Vbeta and 13 Jbeta primers. Sequenced by immunoSEQ multiplex PCR; TCRdb stores in-frame clones only, minus some. Of roughly 190,000 clones listed, approximately 70% are singletons. The CDR3 loop spans 15 amino acids. V was clipped by 2 bases and J by 1 base; unmatched bases: 5. Germline CDR1 is SGDLS and CDR2 is YYNGEE. The sequence was obtained from a young woman in good health and CMV-seronegative. The specimen sequenced was PBMCs. The rearrangement links TRBV9 to TRBJ1-1, with 7 positions matching TRBD1. CDR3 DNA: TGTGCCAGCAGCGTCGTGACAGGGACGAACACTGAAGCTTTCTTT. The encoded protein is CASSVVTGTNTEAFF.